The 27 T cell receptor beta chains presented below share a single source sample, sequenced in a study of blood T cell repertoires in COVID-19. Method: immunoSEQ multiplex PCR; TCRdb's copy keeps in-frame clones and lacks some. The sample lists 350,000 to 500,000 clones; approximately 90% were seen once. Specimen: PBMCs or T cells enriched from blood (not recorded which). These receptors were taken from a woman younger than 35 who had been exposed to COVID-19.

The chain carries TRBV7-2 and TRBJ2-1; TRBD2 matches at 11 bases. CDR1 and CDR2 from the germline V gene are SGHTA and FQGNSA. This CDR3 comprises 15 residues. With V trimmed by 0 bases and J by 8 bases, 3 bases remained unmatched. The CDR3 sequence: CASSLAASGRYEQFF. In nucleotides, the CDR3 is TGTGCCAGCAGCTTAGCGGCTAGCGGGAGGTATGAGCAGTTCTTC.

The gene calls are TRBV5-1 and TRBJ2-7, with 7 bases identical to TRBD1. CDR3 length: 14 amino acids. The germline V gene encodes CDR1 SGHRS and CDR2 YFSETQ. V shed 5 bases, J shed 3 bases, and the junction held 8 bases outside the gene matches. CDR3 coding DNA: TGCGCCAGCAGTCGGACAGGTGAGCTCTACGAGCAGTACTTC. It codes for CASSRTGELYEQYF.

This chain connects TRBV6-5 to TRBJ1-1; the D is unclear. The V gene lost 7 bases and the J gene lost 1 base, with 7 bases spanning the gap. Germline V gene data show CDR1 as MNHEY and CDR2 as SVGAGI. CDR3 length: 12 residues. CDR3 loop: CASTRSNTEAFF. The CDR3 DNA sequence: TGTGCCAGCACGAGGTCGAACACTGAAGCTTTCTTT.

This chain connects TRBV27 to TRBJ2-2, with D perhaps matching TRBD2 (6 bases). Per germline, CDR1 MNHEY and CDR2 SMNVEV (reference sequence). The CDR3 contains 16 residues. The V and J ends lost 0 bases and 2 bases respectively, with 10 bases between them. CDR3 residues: CASSLSTGTNTGELFF. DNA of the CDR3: TGTGCCAGCAGTTTATCGACCGGGACTAACACCGGGGAGCTGTTTTTT.

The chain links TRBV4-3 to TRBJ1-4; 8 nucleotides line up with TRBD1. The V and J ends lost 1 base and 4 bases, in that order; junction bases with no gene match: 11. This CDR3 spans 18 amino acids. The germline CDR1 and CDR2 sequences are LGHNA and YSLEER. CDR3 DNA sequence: TGCGCCAGCAGCCAAGGGGCAGGGGGCGCGGCGGTTAATGAAAAACTGTTTTTT. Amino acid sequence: CASSQGAGGAAVNEKLFF.

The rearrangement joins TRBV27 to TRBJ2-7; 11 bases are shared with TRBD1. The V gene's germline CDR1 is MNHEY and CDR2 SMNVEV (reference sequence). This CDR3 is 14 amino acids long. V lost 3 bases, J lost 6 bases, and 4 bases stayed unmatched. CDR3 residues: CASSFRTGGVEQYF. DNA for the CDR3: TGTGCCAGCAGTTTTAGGACAGGGGGCGTCGAGCAGTACTTC.

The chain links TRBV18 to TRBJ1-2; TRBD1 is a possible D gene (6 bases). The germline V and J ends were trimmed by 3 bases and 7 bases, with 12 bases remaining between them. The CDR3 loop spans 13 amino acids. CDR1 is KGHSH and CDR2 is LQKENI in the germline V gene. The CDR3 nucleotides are TGTGCCAGCTCACCTCAGGGGAGGGGTGGCTACACCTTC. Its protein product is CASSPQGRGGYTF.

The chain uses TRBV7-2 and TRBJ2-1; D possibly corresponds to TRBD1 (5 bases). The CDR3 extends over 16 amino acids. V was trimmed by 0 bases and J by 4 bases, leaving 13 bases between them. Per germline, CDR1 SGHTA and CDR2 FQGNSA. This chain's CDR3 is CASSLANRQPYNEQFF. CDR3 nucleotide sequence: TGTGCCAGCAGCTTAGCGAACAGGCAACCTTACAATGAGCAGTTCTTC.

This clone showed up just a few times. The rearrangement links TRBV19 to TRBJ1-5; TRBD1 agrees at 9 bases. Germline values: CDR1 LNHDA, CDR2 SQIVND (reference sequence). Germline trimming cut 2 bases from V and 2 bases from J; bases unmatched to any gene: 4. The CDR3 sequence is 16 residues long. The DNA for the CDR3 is TGTGCCAGTAGTATACAGTGGACAGGGGGCAATCAGCCCCAGCATTTT. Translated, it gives CASSIQWTGGNQPQHF.

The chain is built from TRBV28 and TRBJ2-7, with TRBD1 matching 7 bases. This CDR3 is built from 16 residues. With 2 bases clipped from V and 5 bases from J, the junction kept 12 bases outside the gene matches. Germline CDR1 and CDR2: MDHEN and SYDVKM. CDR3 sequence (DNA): TGTGCCAGCAGTTTAATTTGGCAGGGGGTTAATGACGAGCAGTACTTC. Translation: CASSLIWQGVNDEQYF.

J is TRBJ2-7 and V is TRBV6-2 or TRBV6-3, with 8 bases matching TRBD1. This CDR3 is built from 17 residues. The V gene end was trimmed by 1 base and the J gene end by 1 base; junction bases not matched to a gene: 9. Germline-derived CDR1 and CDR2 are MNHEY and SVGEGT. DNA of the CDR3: TGTGCCAGCAGTTACTTCCTCAGGGGGCAAATATCCTACGAGCAGTACTTC. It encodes CASSYFLRGQISYEQYF.

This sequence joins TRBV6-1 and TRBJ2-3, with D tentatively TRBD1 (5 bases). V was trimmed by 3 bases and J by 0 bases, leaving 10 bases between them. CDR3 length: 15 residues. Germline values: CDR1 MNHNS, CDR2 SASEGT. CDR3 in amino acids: CASSERWTSTDTQYF. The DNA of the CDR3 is TGTGCCAGCAGTGAGCGGTGGACAAGCACAGATACGCAGTATTTT.

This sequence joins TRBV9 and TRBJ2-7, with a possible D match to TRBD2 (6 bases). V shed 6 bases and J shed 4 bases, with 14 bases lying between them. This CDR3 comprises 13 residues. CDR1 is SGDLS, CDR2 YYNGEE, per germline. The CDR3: CASIIDGLYEQYF. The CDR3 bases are TGTGCCAGCATTATCGACGGACTATACGAGCAGTACTTC.

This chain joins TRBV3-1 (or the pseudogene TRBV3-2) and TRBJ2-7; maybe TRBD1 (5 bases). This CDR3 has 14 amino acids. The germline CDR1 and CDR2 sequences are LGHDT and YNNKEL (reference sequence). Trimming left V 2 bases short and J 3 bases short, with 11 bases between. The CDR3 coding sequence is TGTGCCAGCAGCCAATCTGGGGCTATCTACGAGCAGTACTTC. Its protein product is CASSQSGAIYEQYF.

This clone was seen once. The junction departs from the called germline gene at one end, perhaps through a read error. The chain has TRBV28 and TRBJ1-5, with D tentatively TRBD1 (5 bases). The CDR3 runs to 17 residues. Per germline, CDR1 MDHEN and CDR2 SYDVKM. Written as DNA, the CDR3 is TGTGCCAGCAGTCTATGGACTGACAGACCAACTAATCAGCCCCAGCATTTT. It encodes CASSLWTDRPTNQPQHF.

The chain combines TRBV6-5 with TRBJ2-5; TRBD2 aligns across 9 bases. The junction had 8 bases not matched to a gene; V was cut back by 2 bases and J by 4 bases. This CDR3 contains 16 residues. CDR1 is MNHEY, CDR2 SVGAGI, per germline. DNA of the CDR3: TGTGCCAGCAGTTACGGGCGGGGGGGCCCCTCAGAGACCCAGTACTTC. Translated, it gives CASSYGRGGPSETQYF.

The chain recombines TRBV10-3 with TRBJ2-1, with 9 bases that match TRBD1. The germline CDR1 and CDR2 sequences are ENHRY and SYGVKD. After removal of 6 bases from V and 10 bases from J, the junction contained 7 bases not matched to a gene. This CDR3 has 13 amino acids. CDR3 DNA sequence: TGTGCCATCAGCACAGGGGGCCGTGAGGAGCAGTTCTTC. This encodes CAISTGGREEQFF.

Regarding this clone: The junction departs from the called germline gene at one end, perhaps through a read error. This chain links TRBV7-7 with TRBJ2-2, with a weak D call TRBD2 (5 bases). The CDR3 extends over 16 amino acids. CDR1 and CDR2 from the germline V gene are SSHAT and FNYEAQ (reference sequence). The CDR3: CASSPYTIWETGELFF. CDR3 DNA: TGTGCTAGCAGCCCCTACACCATATGGGAGACCGGGGAGCTGTTTTTT.

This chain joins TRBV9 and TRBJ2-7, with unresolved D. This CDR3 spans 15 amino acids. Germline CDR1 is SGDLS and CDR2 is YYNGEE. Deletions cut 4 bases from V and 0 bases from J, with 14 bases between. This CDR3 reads CASSPTAAVSYEQYF. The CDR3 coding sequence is TGTGCCAGCAGCCCTACCGCGGCGGTCTCCTACGAGCAGTACTTC.

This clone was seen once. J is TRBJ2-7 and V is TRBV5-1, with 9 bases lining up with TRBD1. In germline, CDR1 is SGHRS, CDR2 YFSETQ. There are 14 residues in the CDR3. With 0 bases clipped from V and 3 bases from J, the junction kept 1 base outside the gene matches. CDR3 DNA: TGCGCCAGCAGCTTGGGACAGGGGGTCTACGAGCAGTACTTC. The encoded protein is CASSLGQGVYEQYF. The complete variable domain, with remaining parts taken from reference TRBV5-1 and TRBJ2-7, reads KAGVTQTPRYLIKTRGQQVTLSCSPISGHRSVSWYQQTPGQGLQFLFEYFSETQRNKGNFPGRFSGRQFSNSRSEMNVSTLELGDSALYLCASSLGQGVYEQYFGPGTRLTVT.

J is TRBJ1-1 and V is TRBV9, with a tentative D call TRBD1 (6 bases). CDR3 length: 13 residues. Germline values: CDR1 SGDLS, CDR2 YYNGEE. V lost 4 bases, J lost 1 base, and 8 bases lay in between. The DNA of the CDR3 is TGTGCCAGCAGCCGGACAGCGAACACTGAAGCTTTCTTT. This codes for CASSRTANTEAFF.

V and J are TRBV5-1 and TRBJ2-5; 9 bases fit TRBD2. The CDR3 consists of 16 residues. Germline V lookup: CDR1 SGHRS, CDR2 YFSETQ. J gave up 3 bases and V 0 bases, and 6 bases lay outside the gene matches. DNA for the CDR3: TGCGCCAGCAGCTTGGCTAGTAGCGGGGGAAAAGAGACCCAGTACTTC. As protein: CASSLASSGGKETQYF.

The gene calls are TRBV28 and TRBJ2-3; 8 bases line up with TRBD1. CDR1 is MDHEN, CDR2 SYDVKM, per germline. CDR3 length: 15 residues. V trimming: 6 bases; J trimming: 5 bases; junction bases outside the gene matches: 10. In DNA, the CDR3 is TGTGCCAGCAGCCCCACCTGGGACAGGCGAGATACGCAGTATTTT. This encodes CASSPTWDRRDTQYF.

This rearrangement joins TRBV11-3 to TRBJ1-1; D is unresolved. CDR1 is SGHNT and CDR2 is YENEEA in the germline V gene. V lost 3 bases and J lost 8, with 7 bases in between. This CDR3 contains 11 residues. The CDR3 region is CASSLGGEAFF. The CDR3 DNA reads TGTGCCAGCAGCTTGGGCGGGGAAGCTTTCTTT. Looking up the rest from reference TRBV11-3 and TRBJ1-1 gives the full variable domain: EAGVVQSPRYKIIEKKQPVAFWCNPISGHNTLYWYLQNLGQGPELLIRYENEEAVDDSQLPKDRFSAERLKGVDSTLKIQPAELGDSAVYLCASSLGGEAFFGQGTRLTVV.

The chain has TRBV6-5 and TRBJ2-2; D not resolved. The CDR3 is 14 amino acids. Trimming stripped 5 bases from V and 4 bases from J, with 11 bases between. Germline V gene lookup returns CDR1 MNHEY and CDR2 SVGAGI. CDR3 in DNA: TGTGCCAGCAGTAACCCGAGAGGCACCGGGGAGCTGTTTTTT. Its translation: CASSNPRGTGELFF.

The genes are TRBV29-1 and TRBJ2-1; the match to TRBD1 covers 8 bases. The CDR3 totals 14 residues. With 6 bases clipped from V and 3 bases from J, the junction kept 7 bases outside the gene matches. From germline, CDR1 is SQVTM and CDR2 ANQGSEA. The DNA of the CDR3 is TGCAGCGTCTGGACAGGGAAGGACTACAATGAGCAGTTCTTC. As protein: CSVWTGKDYNEQFF.

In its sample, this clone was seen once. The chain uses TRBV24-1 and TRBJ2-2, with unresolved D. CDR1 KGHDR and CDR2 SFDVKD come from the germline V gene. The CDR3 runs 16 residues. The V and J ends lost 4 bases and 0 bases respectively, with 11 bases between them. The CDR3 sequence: CATSEAQEPNTGELFF. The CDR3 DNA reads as TGTGCCACCAGTGAAGCTCAGGAACCGAACACCGGGGAGCTGTTTTTT.